The 14 T cell receptor beta chains presented below share a single source sample, sequenced in a study of CD8 T cells in Susac syndrome. RNA was extracted with the RNeasy kit, and a quantity of roughly 0.5 to 1 ug was reverse transcribed using random hexamers. TCRdb called the immunoSEQ multiplex PCR reads again in MiXCR, with one record for every CDR3 protein. This table has approximately 190,000 distinct CDR3 sequences, approximately 95% appearing once. Sequencing was done on a sample of CD8+ T cells from PBMCs. These receptors were obtained from a human donor with Susac syndrome.

The rearrangement uses TRBV23-1 and TRBJ2-5; D unresolved. TRBV23-1 falls under the ORF class, with uncertain function. The CDR3 has 13 residues. Trimming left V 10 bases short and J 4 bases short, with 16 bases between. The CDR3 region has the DNA TGCGCCACCCTGGACCTAGTCCGAGAGACCCAGTACTTC. This sequence encodes CATLDLVRETQYF.

V usage is TRBV19 and J usage is TRBJ2-1; 8 bases are a match to TRBD1. Germline V gives CDR1 LNHDA, CDR2 SQIVND (reference sequence). CDR3 length equals 16 residues. Trimming removed 6 bases from V and 1 base from J; junction bases left unmatched: 8. CDR3 DNA: TGTGCCAGTAGGACCAACAGGGGGGCGTCCTACAATGAGCAGTTCTTC. The encoded protein is CASRTNRGASYNEQFF.

A single count supports this clonotype. This sequence joins TRBV7-6 and TRBJ2-7, with unresolved D. The CDR3 extends over 13 amino acids. V lost 3 bases to trimming and J lost 6 bases, with 12 bases between them. In germline, CDR1 is SGHVS, CDR2 FNYEAQ. CDR3: CASSFGFTGEQYF. Written as DNA, the CDR3 is TGTGCCAGCAGCTTCGGGTTCACGGGCGAGCAGTACTTC.

The chain is built from TRBV7-8 and TRBJ2-3; 11 nucleotides agree with TRBD2. This CDR3 contains 17 residues. Germline-derived CDR1 and CDR2 are SGHVS and FQNEAQ. Unmatched junction bases numbered 6, after V lost 2 bases and J lost 2 bases. CDR3 in DNA: TGTGCCAGCAGCTTAACTCTAGCGGGGGGCCCCACAGATACGCAGTATTTT. It is translated as CASSLTLAGGPTDTQYF.

The chain is built from TRBV7-9 and TRBJ2-2; D is unclear. CDR3 length: 13 amino acids. Trimming removed 5 bases from V and 7 bases from J, with 11 bases in between. CDR1 and CDR2 from the germline V gene are SEHNR and FQNEAQ (reference sequence). As DNA, the CDR3 is TGTGCCAGCAGCGTTTCTGAAGTCGGGGAGCTGTTTTTT. It yields the protein CASSVSEVGELFF.

J is TRBJ1-6 and V is TRBV9, with D hard to call. Germline CDR1 is SGDLS and CDR2 is YYNGEE. The CDR3 contains 15 residues. V lost 4 bases, J lost 7 bases, and 15 bases lay in between. The CDR3 sequence: CASSTESGKNSPLHF. In DNA, the CDR3 is TGTGCCAGCAGCACCGAGTCGGGGAAAAATTCACCCCTCCACTTT.

This rearrangement joins TRBV5-6 to TRBJ2-7; D possibly corresponds to TRBD1 (6 bases). Germline V gene data show CDR1 as SGHDT and CDR2 as YYEEEE. This CDR3 comprises 13 residues. Deletions cut 4 bases from V and 4 bases from J, with 12 bases between. CDR3: CASSPGTNYEQYF. The CDR3 DNA is TGTGCCAGCAGCCCCGGGACAAATTACGAGCAGTACTTC. Complete variable domain (other parts from reference TRBV5-6 and TRBJ2-7): DAGVTQSPTHLIKTRGQQVTLRCSPKSGHDTVSWYQQALGQGPQFIFQYYEEEERQRGNFPDRFSGHQFPNYSSELNVNALLLGDSALYLCASSPGTNYEQYFGPGTRLTVT.

The gene calls are TRBV5-4 and TRBJ2-1, with 16 positions matching TRBD2. This CDR3 region has 17 residues. V was pared by 6 bases and J by 9 bases, with 12 bases of the junction left unmatched. The V gene's germline CDR1 is SGHNT and CDR2 YYREEE (reference sequence). CDR3 coding DNA: TGTGCCAGCACCCCACCGGGACTAGCGGGAGGGCATCTTGAGCAGTTCTTC. Translating it yields CASTPPGLAGGHLEQFF.

The chain has TRBV9 and TRBJ2-7; tentative D call: TRBD1 (6 bases). CDR3 length: 14 residues. V lost 0 bases, J lost 5 bases, and 12 bases lay in between. CDR1 is SGDLS, CDR2 YYNGEE, per germline. The CDR3 loop reads CASSVGTGFDEQYF. The CDR3 DNA follows: TGTGCCAGCAGCGTAGGAACAGGGTTTGACGAGCAGTACTTC.

This chain joins TRBV9 and TRBJ1-1; 9 positions agree with TRBD1. This CDR3 is built from 13 residues. CDR1 SGDLS and CDR2 YYNGEE come from the germline V gene. J gave up 6 bases and V 3 bases, and 3 bases lay outside the gene matches. Here the CDR3 DNA reads TGTGCCAGCAGCGAGGGACAGGGTCCTGAAGCTTTCTTT. Translated: CASSEGQGPEAFF.

This chain connects TRBV29-1 to TRBJ1-1; D is unresolved. There are 11 residues in the CDR3. V lost 7 bases, J lost 12 bases, and 18 bases lay in between. The germline V gene has CDR1 SQVTM and CDR2 ANQGSEA. CDR3 DNA sequence: TGCAGCGCCGAAGGTGGCGACGGACCTTTCTTT. Protein: CSAEGGDGPFF.

This rearrangement joins TRBV2 to TRBJ2-3, with a tentative D call TRBD2 (7 bases). Germline V gene sequence: CDR1 SNHLY, CDR2 FYNNEI. The ends were cut back, 11 bases at V and 1 base at J, with 16 bases in the middle. The CDR3 totals 14 residues. CDR3 coding DNA: TGTGCCCGAAGGGGGGGGGCGGGCACAGATACGCAGTATTTT. Protein sequence: CARRGGAGTDTQYF.

The chain combines TRBV24-1 with TRBJ2-2, with TRBD1 matching over 8 bases. The CDR3 length is 16 residues. V shed 2 bases, J shed 5 bases, and the junction held 6 bases outside the gene matches. The germline V gene encodes CDR1 KGHDR and CDR2 SFDVKD. CDR3 coding DNA: TGTGCCACCAGTGATTCAGGACAGGGTGGGACCGGGGAGCTGTTTTTT. As protein: CATSDSGQGGTGELFF.

This sequence joins TRBV5-1 and TRBJ2-2, with D unclear. Trimming took 0 bases from V and 0 from J, leaving 6 bases between them. This CDR3 has 15 residues. Germline-derived CDR1 and CDR2 are SGHRS and YFSETQ. CDR3 sequence: CASSLVETNTGELFF. The CDR3 nucleotides read TGCGCCAGCAGCTTGGTGGAAACGAACACCGGGGAGCTGTTTTTT.